In this sample, the clone carrying this T cell receptor (beta chain) turned up a few times. The antigen remains unidentified. Trimming pared 8 bases from V and 4 bases from J, leaving 12 bases between. This CDR3 has 13 amino acids. In germline, CDR1 is KGHSH, CDR2 LQKENI. The data stem from a study of vaccination and CD4 T cells after COVID-19. Whole-study results and caveats: The authors identified 304 of 307 vaccine-specific clones in convalescent patients as spike mono-reactive.

Treatment: roughly nine-day PBMC culture with coronavirus spike peptide pools or control peptides (ViraFEST assay). Sequencing of the DNA from cultured CD4+ T cells was carried out with the Oncomine TCR Beta short-read assay. Investigators isolated genomic DNA from cultured CD4+ T cells. TCRdb passed the PCR reads through MiXCR, listing each CDR3 protein once. The repertoire holds 25,000 or so distinct CDR3 sequences, with 43% as singletons. Specimen: CD4+ T cells from blood, cultured in vitro. The chain links TRBV18 to TRBJ1-5; D is possibly TRBD1 (5 bases). The sequence was obtained from a human donor who had recovered from COVID-19. The CDR3 DNA sequence: TGTGCCAGCCGTCCGACAGCTAATCAGCCCCAGCATTTT. The encoded protein is CASRPTANQPQHF.